The present TCR beta chain was sequenced within a study of T cell repertoires in cytomegalovirus infection (dated by TCRdb to between 2018 and 2020). Background for the entire study: The HLA type of each donor mattered for the analysis, because public TCR beta signatures pointed to carriage of CMV infection along with the matching HLA type. The full study reports these points: Carriers of CMV infection plus the relevant HLA type were discriminated by the cumulative frequency of public TCR beta family members in the study cohort and in an independent roughly 400-donor cohort. In the ex vivo response, HLA-C-restricted CMV-specific TCR beta clonotypes were dominant, and in two of eight donors the single most frequent clonotype came from this HLA-C-restricted group.

The CDR3 sequence holds 12 residues, the cysteine and phenylalanine included. CDR3 DNA is the only sequence kept; it has 36 bases, read in frame from the first base. Based on the germline V gene (reference sequence), the CDR1 and CDR2 sequences are DFQATT and SNEGSKA. Trimming takes 6 bases from V and 2 bases from J, and the germline ends sit 11 bases apart. Only a few counts were recorded for this clonotype. Its antigen is currently not known. Base-call qualities are not available, and no considerably larger clone is one nucleotide away. The sequencer listed for this sample is Illumina HiSeq 1500. The public reads were quality trimmed at Q25 with fastp and then assembled into clones with MiXCR by TCRdb, keeping productive beta chains. Rows are unified per CDR3 protein, each entry keeping the most common DNA and genes. The sample profile shows 300,000 to 400,000 distinct CDR3 sequences; more than 8% of them were found once. Around 4.5% of the sample is taken by the ten largest.

The receptor's source is a human donor in good health (CMV status not recorded). Some clones in this sample may be carry-over from other donors' samples. Rearrangement joined TRBV20-1 to TRBJ2-7; the D element could tentatively be TRBD1 or TRBD2, as 5 bases agree for each. Material for sequencing was PBMCs. The CDR3 region: CSARDLTYEQYF. The DNA sequence is as follows: TGCAGTGCCCGGGACCTCACCTACGAGCAGTACTTC.